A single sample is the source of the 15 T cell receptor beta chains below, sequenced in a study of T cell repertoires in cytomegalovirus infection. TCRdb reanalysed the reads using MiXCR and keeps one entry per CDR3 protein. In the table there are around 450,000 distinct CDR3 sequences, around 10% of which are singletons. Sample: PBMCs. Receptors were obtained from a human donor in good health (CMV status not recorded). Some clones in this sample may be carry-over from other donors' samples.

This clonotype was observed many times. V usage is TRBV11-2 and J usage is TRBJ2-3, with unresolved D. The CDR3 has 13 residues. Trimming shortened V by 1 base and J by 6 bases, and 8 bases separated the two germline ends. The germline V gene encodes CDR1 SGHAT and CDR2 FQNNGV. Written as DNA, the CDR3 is TGTGCCAGCAGCTTAGCGCCGAGGGATACGCAGTATTTT. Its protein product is CASSLAPRDTQYF.

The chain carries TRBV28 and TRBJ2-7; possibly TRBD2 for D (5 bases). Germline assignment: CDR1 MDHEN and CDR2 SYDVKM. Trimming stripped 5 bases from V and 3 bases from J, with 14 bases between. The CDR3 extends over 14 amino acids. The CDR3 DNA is TGTGCCAGCAGTCCAACGGACTTGAACTACGAGCAGTACTTC. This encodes CASSPTDLNYEQYF.

The CDR3 sequence: CSVESGQSQYTQYF. DNA for the CDR3: TGCAGCGTTGAATCAGGACAGAGCCAATATACGCAGTATTTT. The chain combines TRBV29-1 with TRBJ2-3; D possibly corresponds to TRBD1 (6 bases). This CDR3 is 14 amino acids long. Germline V gene lookup returns CDR1 SQVTM and CDR2 ANQGSEA. V lost 2 bases and J lost 7, with 16 bases in between.

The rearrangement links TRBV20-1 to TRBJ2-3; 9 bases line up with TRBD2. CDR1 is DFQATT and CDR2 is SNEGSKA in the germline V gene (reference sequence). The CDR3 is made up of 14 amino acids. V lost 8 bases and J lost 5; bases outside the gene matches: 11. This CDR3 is CSPRRAGGLDTQYF. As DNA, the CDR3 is TGCAGTCCGCGTAGGGCGGGAGGGCTAGATACGCAGTATTTT.

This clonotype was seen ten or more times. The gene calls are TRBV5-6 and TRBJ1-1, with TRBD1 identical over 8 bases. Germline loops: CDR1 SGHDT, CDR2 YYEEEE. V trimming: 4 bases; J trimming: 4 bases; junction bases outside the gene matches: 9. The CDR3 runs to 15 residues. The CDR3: CASSAWTGSLTEAFF. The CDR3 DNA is TGTGCCAGCAGCGCCTGGACAGGGAGTCTCACTGAAGCTTTCTTT.

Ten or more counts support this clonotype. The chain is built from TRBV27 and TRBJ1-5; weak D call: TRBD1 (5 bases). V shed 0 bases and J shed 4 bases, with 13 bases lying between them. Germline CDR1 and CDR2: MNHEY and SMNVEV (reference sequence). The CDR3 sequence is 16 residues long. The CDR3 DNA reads TGTGCCAGCAGTTTATCGGCCAGGGTGGGAAATCAGCCCCAGCATTTT. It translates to CASSLSARVGNQPQHF.

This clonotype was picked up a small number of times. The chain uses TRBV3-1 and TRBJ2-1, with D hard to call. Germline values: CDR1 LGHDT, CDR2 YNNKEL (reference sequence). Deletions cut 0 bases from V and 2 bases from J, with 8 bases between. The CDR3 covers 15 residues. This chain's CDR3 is CASSQETSAYNEQFF. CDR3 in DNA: TGTGCCAGCAGCCAAGAGACAAGCGCCTACAATGAGCAGTTCTTC.

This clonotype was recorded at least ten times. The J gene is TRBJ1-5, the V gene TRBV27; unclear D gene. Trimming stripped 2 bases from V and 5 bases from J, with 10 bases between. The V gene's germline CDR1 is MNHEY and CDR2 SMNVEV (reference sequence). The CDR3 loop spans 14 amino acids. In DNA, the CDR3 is TGTGCCAGCAGTTTACGGCGGACCTATCAGCCCCAGCATTTT. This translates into CASSLRRTYQPQHF.

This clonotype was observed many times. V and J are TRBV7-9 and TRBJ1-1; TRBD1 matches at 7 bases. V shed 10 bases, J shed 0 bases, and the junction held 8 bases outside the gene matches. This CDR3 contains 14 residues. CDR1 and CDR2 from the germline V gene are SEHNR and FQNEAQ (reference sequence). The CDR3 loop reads CATKRDSMNTEAFF. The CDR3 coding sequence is TGTGCCACCAAGAGGGACAGTATGAACACTGAAGCTTTCTTT.

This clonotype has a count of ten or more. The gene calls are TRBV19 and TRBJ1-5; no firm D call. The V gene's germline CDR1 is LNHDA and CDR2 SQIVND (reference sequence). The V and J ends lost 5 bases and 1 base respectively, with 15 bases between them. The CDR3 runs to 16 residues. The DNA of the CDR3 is TGTGCCAGTAGTGCCGCTCAGGCAGGAAGCAATCAGCCCCAGCATTTT. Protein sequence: CASSAAQAGSNQPQHF.

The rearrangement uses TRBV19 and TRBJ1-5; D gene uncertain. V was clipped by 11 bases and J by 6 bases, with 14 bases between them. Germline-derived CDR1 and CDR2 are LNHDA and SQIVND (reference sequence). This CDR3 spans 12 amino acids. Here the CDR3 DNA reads TGTGCCTGGTTCGGGCTGCGTCAGCCCCAGCATTTT. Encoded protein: CAWFGLRQPQHF.

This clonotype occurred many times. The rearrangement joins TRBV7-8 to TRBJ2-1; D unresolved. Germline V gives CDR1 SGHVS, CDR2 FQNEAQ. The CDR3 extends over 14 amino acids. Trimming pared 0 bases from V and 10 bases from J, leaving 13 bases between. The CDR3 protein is CASSLAGWGKEQFF. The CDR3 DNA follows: TGTGCCAGCAGCTTAGCGGGTTGGGGTAAGGAGCAGTTCTTC.

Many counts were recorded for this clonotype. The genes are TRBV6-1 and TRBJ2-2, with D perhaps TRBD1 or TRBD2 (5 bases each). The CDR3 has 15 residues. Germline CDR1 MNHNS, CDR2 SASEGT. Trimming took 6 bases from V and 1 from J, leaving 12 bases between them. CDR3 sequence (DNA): TGTGCCAGCAGCTCGGGACGGAAGAACACCGGGGAGCTGTTTTTT. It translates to CASSSGRKNTGELFF.

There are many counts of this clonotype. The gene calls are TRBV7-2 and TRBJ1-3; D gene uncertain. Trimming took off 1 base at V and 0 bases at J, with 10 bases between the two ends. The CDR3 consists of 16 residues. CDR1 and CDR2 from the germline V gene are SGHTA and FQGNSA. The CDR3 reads CASSLGTASSGNTIYF. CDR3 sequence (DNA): TGTGCCAGCAGCTTAGGGACTGCGAGCTCTGGAAACACCATATATTTT.

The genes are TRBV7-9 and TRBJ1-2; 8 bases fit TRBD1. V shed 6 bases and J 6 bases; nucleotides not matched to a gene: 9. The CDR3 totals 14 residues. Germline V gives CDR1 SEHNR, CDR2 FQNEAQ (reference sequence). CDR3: CASRTGGISDGYTF. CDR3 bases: TGTGCCAGCAGAACAGGGGGAATCTCTGATGGCTACACCTTC.